The 28 T cell receptor beta chains presented below share a single source sample, sequenced in a study of CD8 T cells in Susac syndrome. An amount of RNA that ranged from about 0.45 to 1 ug was reverse transcribed with random hexamers. TCRdb called the immunoSEQ multiplex PCR reads again in MiXCR, with one record for every CDR3 protein. The table includes roughly 250,000 distinct CDR3 sequences, about 96% detected once. Sequences were obtained from CD4+ T cells from PBMCs. The receptors here all came from a human donor with Susac syndrome.

This chain uses TRBV20-1 with TRBJ2-5, with a tentative D call TRBD1 (5 bases). Germline loops: CDR1 DFQATT, CDR2 SNEGSKA (reference sequence). There are 11 residues in the CDR3. The V end lost 5 bases, the J end lost 5 bases, and 9 bases lay between the germline ends. The CDR3 DNA reads TGCAGTGCTCCAGCAGGGGAGACCCAGTACTTC. Protein product: CSAPAGETQYF.

This rearrangement joins TRBV18 to TRBJ2-1, with D possibly called TRBD1 or TRBD2 (5 bases each). With 3 bases removed from V and 7 bases from J, the gap between germline ends came to 7 bases. The CDR3 sequence is 12 residues long. Germline CDR1 KGHSH, CDR2 LQKENI. The CDR3 DNA reads TGTGCCAGCTCACCTGAGGGGAATGAGCAGTTCTTC. Its translation: CASSPEGNEQFF. Using reference TRBV18 and TRBJ2-1 for the parts outside the CDR3, the full variable domain is NAGVMQNPRHLVRRRGQEARLRCSPMKGHSHVYWYRQLPEEGLKFMVYLQKENIIDESGMPKERFSAEFPKEGPSILRIQQVVRGDSAAYFCASSPEGNEQFFGPGTRLTVL.

This chain uses TRBV24-1 with TRBJ2-5; D is perhaps TRBD1 or TRBD2 (6 bases each). CDR1 is KGHDR and CDR2 is SFDVKD in the germline V gene. V lost 3 bases, J lost 5 bases, and 15 bases lay in between. The CDR3 covers 15 residues. The chain's CDR3 is CATSDRDQGRETQYF. The DNA for the CDR3 is TGTGCCACCAGTGATCGGGACCAGGGGAGGGAGACCCAGTACTTC.

This clonotype was seen only once. The chain couples TRBV29-1 to TRBJ2-5, with 8 bases identical to TRBD2. Trimming cost V 2 bases and J 5 bases; bases outside gene matches: 10. The germline V gene encodes CDR1 SQVTM and CDR2 ANQGSEA. The CDR3 is 15 residues long. The CDR3 DNA sequence: TGCAGCGTTGAAACACGACTAGCGAGGGGGGAGACCCAGTACTTC. Translating gives CSVETRLARGETQYF.

The chain joins TRBV20-1 to TRBJ2-5, with unresolved D. Trimming left V 6 bases short and J 5 bases short, with 10 bases between. The CDR3 contains 11 residues. Germline V gene data show CDR1 as DFQATT and CDR2 as SNEGSKA (reference sequence). The DNA for the CDR3 is TGCAGTGCCGAAACCAGGGAGACCCAGTACTTC. Encoded protein: CSAETRETQYF.

The chain combines TRBV20-1 with TRBJ2-2, with D unclear. CDR1 is DFQATT and CDR2 is SNEGSKA in the germline V gene (reference sequence). V lost 3 bases, J lost 3 bases, and 5 bases lay in between. This CDR3 spans 12 amino acids. The CDR3 DNA is TGCAGTGCTAGCAGACACACCGGGGAGCTGTTTTTT. Translating it yields CSASRHTGELFF.

V and J are TRBV4-1 and TRBJ2-1, with D perhaps matching TRBD2 (5 bases). Germline lookup yields CDR1 MGHRA and CDR2 YSYEKL. The CDR3 is 15 amino acids. V was pared by 1 base and J by 5 bases, with 12 bases between. The CDR3 region is CASSQGYSADNEQFF. The DNA of the CDR3 is TGCGCCAGCAGCCAAGGTTATAGCGCGGACAATGAGCAGTTCTTC.

The V and J genes are TRBV29-1 and TRBJ2-7; the D gene is possibly TRBD2 (5 bases). Per germline, CDR1 SQVTM and CDR2 ANQGSEA. V lost 4 bases and J lost 1, with 14 bases in between. This CDR3 is 14 amino acids long. In DNA, the CDR3 is TGCAGCGTTGTTTTGACAACTAGATCCTACGAGCAGTACTTC. Its translation: CSVVLTTRSYEQYF.

The chain links TRBV20-1 to TRBJ2-5; possible D gene TRBD1, 6 bases. The CDR3 consists of 13 residues. Germline lookup yields CDR1 DFQATT and CDR2 SNEGSKA (reference sequence). Trimming took 6 bases from V and 2 from J, leaving 13 bases between them. The CDR3 region is CSADGTSQETQYF. In DNA form, the CDR3 reads TGCAGTGCCGATGGGACATCTCAAGAGACCCAGTACTTC.

The chain links TRBV29-1 to TRBJ2-3, with TRBD2 as a possible D gene (6 bases). Per germline, CDR1 SQVTM and CDR2 ANQGSEA. Trimming took off 7 bases at V and 4 bases at J, with 15 bases between the two ends. This CDR3 comprises 13 residues. The CDR3 reads CSAPGVGADTQYF. The CDR3 DNA is TGCAGCGCGCCGGGAGTAGGGGCAGATACGCAGTATTTT.

The rearrangement links TRBV7-9 to TRBJ2-1; possibly TRBD1 for D (5 bases). The CDR3 totals 14 residues. Germline V gene data show CDR1 as SEHNR and CDR2 as FQNEAQ (reference sequence). V was shortened by 5 bases and J by 10 bases, with 18 bases between the two germline ends. In nucleotides, the CDR3 is TGTGCCAGCAGCGGATACCAGTTTAGGACAGAGCAGTTCTTC. Protein: CASSGYQFRTEQFF. Combining the CDR3 with reference TRBV7-9 and TRBJ2-1 gives the whole variable domain DTGVSQNPRHKITKRGQNVTFRCDPISEHNRLYWYRQTLGQGPEFLTYFQNEAQLEKSRLLSDRFSAERPKGSFSTLEIQRTEQGDSAMYLCASSGYQFRTEQFFGPGTRLTVL.

The chain links TRBV2 to TRBJ2-3; TRBD2 matches at 7 bases. CDR1 and CDR2 from the germline V gene are SNHLY and FYNNEI. After removal of 4 bases from V and 6 bases from J, the junction contained 7 bases not matched to a gene. The CDR3 has 14 residues. The CDR3 region is CASSVAGAGDTQYF. The CDR3 coding sequence is TGTGCCAGCAGTGTGGCGGGAGCAGGCGATACGCAGTATTTT.

This clonotype was found once. The rearrangement joins TRBV4-1 to TRBJ2-7; D perhaps matches TRBD2 (6 bases). With 0 bases removed from V and 0 bases from J, the gap between germline ends came to 12 bases. CDR1 and CDR2 from the germline V gene are MGHRA and YSYEKL. CDR3 length: 16 residues. The CDR3 DNA follows: TGCGCCAGCAGCCAAGACCCGGGGGAGAGCTCCTACGAGCAGTACTTC. It codes for CASSQDPGESSYEQYF.

V gene TRBV20-1 combines with J gene TRBJ2-1, with 10 bases that match TRBD2. The germline V gene has CDR1 DFQATT and CDR2 SNEGSKA (reference sequence). This CDR3 has 16 amino acids. The trim removed 5 bases at V and 7 bases at J, leaving 14 bases unmatched. The CDR3 here is CSAPTLLAGGRNEQFF. CDR3 nucleotides: TGCAGTGCTCCCACTCTTTTAGCGGGAGGCCGGAATGAGCAGTTCTTC.

This chain links TRBV9 with TRBJ2-1, with TRBD1 matching 8 bases. Germline assignment: CDR1 SGDLS and CDR2 YYNGEE. The CDR3 is 14 residues long. Trimming removed 3 bases from V and 3 bases from J; junction bases left unmatched: 2. DNA of the CDR3: TGTGCCAGCAGCGGCGGACAGGGCTACAATGAGCAGTTCTTC. Translated: CASSGGQGYNEQFF.

This chain connects TRBV30 to TRBJ2-5; 8 nucleotides agree with TRBD2. J lost 0 bases, V lost 6 bases, and 6 bases had no gene match. Germline lookup yields CDR1 GTSNPN and CDR2 SVGIG (reference sequence). The CDR3 contains 14 residues. The CDR3 DNA follows: TGTGCCTGTCAGCGGGAGACGTACCAAGAGACCCAGTACTTC. Protein sequence: CACQRETYQETQYF.

This chain joins TRBV5-4 and TRBJ2-1; D is uncertain. Germline V CDR1 and CDR2: SGHNT, YYREEE (reference sequence). The CDR3 covers 13 residues. The V end was cut by 0 bases, the J end by 7 bases, with 8 bases between. CDR3: CASSLVLGNEQFF. The CDR3 DNA follows: TGTGCCAGCAGCTTGGTTCTCGGGAATGAGCAGTTCTTC.

The J gene is TRBJ2-1, the V gene TRBV19; 10 bases map to TRBD2. From germline, CDR1 is LNHDA and CDR2 SQIVND (reference sequence). V shed 3 bases and J 9 bases; nucleotides not matched to a gene: 8. This CDR3 has 15 amino acids. Written as DNA, the CDR3 is TGTGCCAGTAGTATCGGGCTAGCGGGAGCTGGTGAGCAGTTCTTC. Amino acid sequence: CASSIGLAGAGEQFF.

The chain recombines TRBV24-1 with TRBJ2-2, with 7 positions matching TRBD2. CDR3 length equals 14 residues. The germline V gene encodes CDR1 KGHDR and CDR2 SFDVKD. J was trimmed by 4 bases and V by 6 bases; bases with no gene match: 4. CDR3 sequence reads: CATSFGGITGELFF. The CDR3 nucleotides are TGTGCCACCAGTTTCGGGGGGATCACCGGGGAGCTGTTTTTT.

This chain connects TRBV6-5 to TRBJ1-2; 10 bases line up with TRBD1. V gave up 6 bases and J gave up 5 bases; unmatched junction bases: 6. The CDR3 extends over 14 amino acids. Germline V gives CDR1 MNHEY, CDR2 SVGAGI. CDR3 nucleotide sequence: TGTGCCAGCAGCCGAACGGACAGGGGGTATGGCTACACCTTC. Translating it yields CASSRTDRGYGYTF.

The rearrangement joins TRBV11-1 to TRBJ1-1; no clear D. The length of the CDR3 is 12 residues. Germline loops: CDR1 SGHAT, CDR2 FQDESV (reference sequence). Between the trimmed V and J ends, which lost 5 bases and 5 bases, there was a span of 9 bases. The CDR3 protein is CASSLQRTEAFF. CDR3 DNA: TGTGCCAGCAGCCTACAGCGGACTGAAGCTTTCTTT.

In this sample, this clonotype turned up once. The rearrangement joins TRBV29-1 to TRBJ2-7; no firm D call. CDR1 is SQVTM, CDR2 ANQGSEA, per germline. The CDR3 has 12 residues. Trimming pared 0 bases from V and 3 bases from J, leaving 6 bases between. This CDR3 is CSVEETDYEQYF. Here the CDR3 DNA reads TGCAGCGTTGAAGAAACAGACTACGAGCAGTACTTC.

This chain uses TRBV25-1 with TRBJ2-1; D is ambiguous. The CDR3 consists of 12 residues. From germline, CDR1 is MGHDK and CDR2 SYGVNS. Deletions cut 1 base from V and 7 bases from J, with 5 bases between. This chain's CDR3 is CASSEFGNEQFF. The CDR3 nucleotides read TGTGCCAGCAGTGAATTCGGAAATGAGCAGTTCTTC.

The chain employs TRBV27 and TRBJ2-1; 10 bases are a match to TRBD2. The CDR3 is 15 residues long. J gave up 8 bases and V 2 bases, and 6 bases lay outside the gene matches. Germline CDR1 is MNHEY and CDR2 is SMNVEV (reference sequence). CDR3 loop: CASSLLAGELDEQFF. The DNA for the CDR3 is TGTGCCAGCAGTTTACTAGCGGGAGAACTGGATGAGCAGTTCTTC.

V usage is TRBV18 and J usage is TRBJ2-1; D not certain. This CDR3 comprises 12 residues. V lost 0 bases, J lost 6 bases, and 3 bases lay in between. Germline CDR1 and CDR2: KGHSH and LQKENI. CDR3 sequence reads: CASSPPINEQFF. CDR3 nucleotides: TGTGCCAGCTCACCACCTATCAATGAGCAGTTCTTC. Supplemented by reference TRBV18 and TRBJ2-1, the full variable domain reads NAGVMQNPRHLVRRRGQEARLRCSPMKGHSHVYWYRQLPEEGLKFMVYLQKENIIDESGMPKERFSAEFPKEGPSILRIQQVVRGDSAAYFCASSPPINEQFFGPGTRLTVL.

The table lists this clonotype with a count of one. The chain links TRBV7-2 to TRBJ1-5; 9 bases are a match to TRBD1. With 5 bases clipped from V and 1 base from J, the junction kept 3 bases outside the gene matches. CDR1 and CDR2 from the germline V gene are SGHTA and FQGNSA. CDR3 size: 15 residues. CDR3 sequence reads: CASSRDRASNQPQHF. The CDR3 nucleotides read TGTGCCAGCAGCAGGGACAGGGCGAGCAATCAGCCCCAGCATTTT. Together with reference TRBV7-2 and TRBJ1-5, the CDR3 gives the full variable domain: GAGVSQSPSNKVTEKGKDVELRCDPISGHTALYWYRQSLGQGLEFLIYFQGNSAPDKSGLPSDRFSAERTGGSVSTLTIQRTQQEDSAVYLCASSRDRASNQPQHFGDGTRLSIL.

J is TRBJ2-1 and V is TRBV4-1; 11 positions agree with TRBD2. Losses at the gene ends were 2 bases for V and 9 bases for J; bases not matched to a gene: 6. The CDR3 covers 15 residues. From germline, CDR1 is MGHRA and CDR2 YSYEKL. CDR3 loop: CASSQLAGGPVEQFF. CDR3 bases: TGCGCCAGCAGCCAACTAGCGGGAGGCCCAGTTGAGCAGTTCTTC.

This chain uses TRBV20-1 with TRBJ2-1; perhaps TRBD1 as D (6 bases). Germline CDR1 DFQATT, CDR2 SNEGSKA (reference sequence). Trimming stripped 0 bases from V and 5 bases from J, with 14 bases between. The CDR3 extends over 15 amino acids. This chain's CDR3 is CSARDVGAIDNEQFF. Here the CDR3 DNA reads TGCAGTGCTAGAGATGTGGGGGCGATCGACAATGAGCAGTTCTTC.